The 5 T cell receptor beta chains below come from one sample, sequenced in a study of blood T cell repertoires in COVID-19. Assay: immunoSEQ multiplex PCR; the TCRdb copy retains only in-frame clones and omits some. In the table there are roughly 140,000 clones, 81% of which are singletons. Sequencing was done on a sample of peripheral blood. All receptors derive from a human donor with acute or convalescent COVID-19. The donor label of this sample is uncertain.

The chain uses TRBV3-1 (or the pseudogene TRBV3-2) and TRBJ2-5, with unresolved D. Trimming took 1 base from V and 1 from J, leaving 7 bases between them. The germline gives CDR1 LGHDT, CDR2 YNNKEL (reference sequence). The CDR3 contains 14 residues. DNA for the CDR3: TGTGCCAGCAGCCAAGTTGCGGCCCAAGAGACCCAGTACTTC. Translation gives CASSQVAAQETQYF.

CDR3 sequence (DNA): TGTGCCAGCAGCGCCGGGAACACAGATACGCAGTATTTT. Translation: CASSAGNTDTQYF. The genes are TRBV6-4 and TRBJ2-3; TRBD2 might be the D (5 bases). Trimming shortened V by 6 bases and J by 2 bases, and 9 bases separated the two germline ends. This CDR3 spans 13 amino acids. Germline V lookup: CDR1 MRHNA, CDR2 SNTAGT.

The chain is built from TRBV6-5 and TRBJ2-3; tentatively, D is TRBD1 (6 bases). The CDR3 consists of 15 residues. The germline V gene has CDR1 MNHEY and CDR2 SVGAGI. Trimming removed 4 bases at V and 5 bases at J, with 16 bases between. CDR3 region: CASSFSTGPRDTQYF. The DNA for the CDR3 is TGTGCCAGCAGTTTTTCGACAGGTCCCAGAGATACGCAGTATTTT.

This clone has just a few counts. The rearrangement uses TRBV10-2 and TRBJ1-5, with no clear D. Trimming took 0 bases from V and 0 from J, leaving 6 bases between them. The CDR3 length is 15 residues. CDR1 is WSHSY and CDR2 is SAAADI in the germline V gene. The CDR3 sequence: CASSESQDSNQPQHF. As DNA, the CDR3 is TGCGCCAGCAGTGAGTCGCAGGATAGCAATCAGCCCCAGCATTTT.

This chain connects TRBV14 to TRBJ2-2; TRBD2 might be the D (7 bases). The CDR3 is 13 residues long. CDR1 SGHDN and CDR2 FVKESK come from the germline V gene. The ends were cut back, 6 bases at V and 7 bases at J, with 12 bases in the middle. Here the CDR3 DNA reads TGTGCCAGCAGTTACAGGGAGGGCGGGGAGCTGTTTTTT. Translating it yields CASSYREGGELFF.